One and the same sample provided the 12 T cell receptor beta chains below, sequenced in a study of cytomegalovirus exposure and HLA in healthy donors. Primers for the PCR totalled 60 Vbeta and 13 Jbeta. The table came from immunoSEQ multiplex PCR; TCRdb's copy has only in-frame clones and leaves some out. Of around 150,000 clones in the sample, roughly 85% were seen once. Sequenced material: PBMCs. These receptors were obtained from a man aged 18 to 30 in good health and CMV-seropositive.

The V call is TRBV27, the J call TRBJ2-7; 7 bases line up with TRBD1. The CDR3 covers 15 residues. Germline lookup yields CDR1 MNHEY and CDR2 SMNVEV (reference sequence). Trimming at V came to 5 bases and at J to 4 bases, leaving 11 bases not matched to a gene. This chain's CDR3 is CASSATGTVRYEQYF. Written as DNA, the CDR3 is TGTGCCAGCAGTGCGACCGGGACAGTAAGGTACGAGCAGTACTTC.

The chain joins TRBV7-6 to TRBJ2-3; D remains ambiguous. The V end lost 1 base, the J end lost 2 bases, and 10 bases lay between the germline ends. The CDR3 extends over 15 amino acids. Looked up from germline, CDR1 is SGHVS and CDR2 is FNYEAQ. CDR3 sequence: CASSLDAAFTDTQYF. CDR3 coding DNA: TGTGCCAGCAGCTTAGATGCAGCGTTCACAGATACGCAGTATTTT.

The rearrangement joins TRBV10-3 to TRBJ2-5; the D gene is possibly TRBD1 (6 bases). Per the germline V gene, CDR1 is ENHRY and CDR2 is SYGVKD. V was shortened by 3 bases and J by 4 bases, with 12 bases between the two germline ends. The CDR3 loop spans 14 amino acids. This chain's CDR3 is CAISDHRDGETQYF. CDR3 nucleotides: TGTGCCATCAGTGACCACAGGGACGGAGAGACCCAGTACTTC.

The chain has TRBV5-1 and TRBJ1-6, with 7 nucleotides matching TRBD1. The V segment lost 2 bases and the J segment 6 bases; nucleotides outside the gene matches: 5. CDR3 length: 15 residues. CDR1 and CDR2 (germline): SGHRS, YFSETQ. CDR3 protein: CASSLGQGGNSPLHF. For the CDR3, the DNA is TGCGCCAGCAGCTTAGGCCAGGGGGGTAATTCACCCCTCCACTTT.

The chain uses TRBV14 and TRBJ1-6; perhaps TRBD1 as D (5 bases). This CDR3 contains 17 residues. The germline V gene has CDR1 SGHDN and CDR2 FVKESK. Deletions cut 4 bases from V and 0 bases from J, with 13 bases between. The CDR3 region is CASSLGARSSYNSPLHF. The CDR3 DNA reads TGTGCCAGCAGCCTTGGGGCGAGAAGCTCCTATAATTCACCCCTCCACTTT. Looking up the rest from reference TRBV14 and TRBJ1-6 gives the full variable domain: EAGVTQFPSHSVIEKGQTVTLRCDPISGHDNLYWYRRVMGKEIKFLLHFVKESKQDESGMPNNRFLAERTGGTYSTLKVQPAELEDSGVYFCASSLGARSSYNSPLHFGNGTRLTVT.

The chain is built from TRBV2 and TRBJ2-4, with TRBD2 identical over 7 bases. The germline CDR1 and CDR2 sequences are SNHLY and FYNNEI. The CDR3 consists of 18 residues. V was pared by 0 bases and J by 0 bases, with 8 bases of the junction left unmatched. The CDR3 sequence: CASSEAAWGGIAKNIQYF. The CDR3 DNA follows: TGTGCCAGCAGTGAAGCGGCTTGGGGGGGAATAGCCAAAAACATTCAGTACTTC.

This chain uses TRBV9 with TRBJ1-5; D gene ambiguous. Trimming pared 3 bases from V and 3 bases from J, leaving 10 bases between. The germline gives CDR1 SGDLS, CDR2 YYNGEE. The CDR3 has 14 amino acids. CDR3 amino acids: CASSAGLLNQPQHF. The CDR3 DNA sequence: TGTGCCAGCAGCGCAGGACTGCTCAATCAGCCCCAGCATTTT.

This clone was observed a few times. The CDR3 region is CASRQGHYEQYF. The CDR3 DNA reads TGTGCCAGCAGACAGGGGCACTACGAGCAGTACTTC. V is TRBV6-1 and J is TRBJ2-7; TRBD1 matches 7 bases. Trimming took 6 bases from V and 3 from J; bases not matched to a gene: 2. From germline, CDR1 is MNHNS and CDR2 SASEGT. The CDR3 sequence is 12 residues long.

This clone was picked up a small number of times. The V and J genes are TRBV6-6 and TRBJ1-1; TRBD1 agrees at 7 bases. Trimming at V came to 4 bases and at J to 8 bases, leaving 4 bases not matched to a gene. In germline, CDR1 is MNHNY, CDR2 SVGAGI (reference sequence). The CDR3 spans 12 residues. In DNA form, the CDR3 reads TGTGCCAGCAGTTCACAGGGGCTAGAAGCTTTCTTT. Protein: CASSSQGLEAFF.

The rearrangement uses TRBV14 and TRBJ1-2, with D unclear. The germline V gene has CDR1 SGHDN and CDR2 FVKESK. This CDR3 has 16 residues. Trimming removed 0 bases at V and 8 bases at J, with 19 bases between. The DNA for the CDR3 is TGTGCCAGCAGCCAAGAAGTAAGCCTCGCGTTTGCGGGCTACACCTTC. Residues: CASSQEVSLAFAGYTF.

The rearrangement uses TRBV7-9 and TRBJ2-1; 8 bases line up with TRBD2. CDR1 is SEHNR, CDR2 FQNEAQ, per germline (reference sequence). Trimming took 3 bases from V and 7 from J; bases not matched to a gene: 8. CDR3 length: 15 residues. The CDR3 loop reads CASSFGVGGVNEQFF. The CDR3 DNA reads TGTGCCAGCAGCTTCGGGGTCGGGGGGGTAAATGAGCAGTTCTTC.

V usage is TRBV9 and J usage is TRBJ2-1; 9 bases are a match to TRBD2. The CDR3 is 14 residues long. Germline V lookup: CDR1 SGDLS, CDR2 YYNGEE. Trimming removed 2 bases from V and 7 bases from J; junction bases left unmatched: 4. The chain's CDR3 is CASSVGGGANEQFF. The CDR3 region has the DNA TGTGCCAGCAGCGTTGGCGGGGGGGCGAATGAGCAGTTCTTC.